In its sample, the clone carrying this T cell receptor (beta chain) was seen a few times. Its antigen is unidentified. The sample originates from a study of T cell repertoires in cytomegalovirus infection. TCRdb reanalysed the reads using MiXCR and keeps one entry per CDR3 protein. The data show around 450,000 distinct CDR3 sequences, with approximately 30% seen just once and approximately 15% held by the top ten. The ends were cut back, 5 bases at V and 3 bases at J, with 7 bases in the middle. The CDR3 runs to 12 residues. Study observations and caveats: HLA-C-restricted CMV-specific TCR beta clonotypes prevailed in the ex vivo response.

This receptor was obtained from a human donor in good health (CMV status not recorded). Some clones in this sample may be carry-over from other donors' samples. Material for sequencing was PBMCs. V gene TRBV12-3 or TRBV12-4 combines with J gene TRBJ1-2; D ambiguous. In DNA, the CDR3 is TGTGCCAGCAGTCGAGAATACTATGGCTACACCTTC. Amino acids: CASSREYYGYTF.